This T cell receptor (beta chain) was identified in a study of shared clonotypes between healthy human individuals. As regards this clone: At the DNA level, this CDR3 is encoded by other sequences in the same sample as well.

This CDR3 contains 15 residues. The germline CDR1 and CDR2 sequences are SGDLS and YYNGEE. Trimming removed 0 bases from V and 4 bases from J; junction bases left unmatched: 1. The assay was carried out at the deep level. The table came from immunoSEQ multiplex PCR; TCRdb's copy has only in-frame clones and leaves some out. The sample holds over a million clones; 98% are singletons and the top ten take roughly 0.36%. The gene calls are TRBV9 and TRBJ2-2; 9 nucleotides agree with TRBD2. The sequence derives from a man aged 30 to 39 in good health. The sample was naive CD4+ T cells sorted from blood. Subset given: CD45RA+ positively selected. Written as DNA, the CDR3 is TGTGCCAGCAGCGTAGGACTAGCGGCCACCGGGGAGCTGTTTTTT. Its protein product is CASSVGLAATGELFF. Complete variable domain (other parts from reference TRBV9 and TRBJ2-2): DSGVTQTPKHLITATGQRVTLRCSPRSGDLSVYWYQQSLDQGLQFLIQYYNGEERAKGNILERFSAQQFPDLHSELNLSSLELGDSALYFCASSVGLAATGELFFGEGSRLTVL.